This TCR beta chain originates from a study of T cells in Graves' hyperthyroidism and ophthalmopathy. Trimming removed 3 bases from V and 0 bases from J, with 8 bases in between. CDR1 and CDR2 (germline): SGHNT, YYREEE (reference sequence). The CDR3 contains 14 residues. Regions amplified from RNA transcripts were the TCR beta CDR3 regions. An initial round of RT-PCR targeting the TCR CDR3 relied on the HTBI primer set. TCRdb re-derived calls from the multiplex PCR reads in MiXCR, one entry per CDR3 protein. The profile shows around 450,000 distinct CDR3 sequences, around a sixth of them singletons. The clonotype comes from a woman under 30 with Graves' hyperthyroidism. The chain recombines TRBV5-4 with TRBJ2-3; D is unclear. Sequencing was performed on blood. The DNA of the CDR3 is TGTGCCAGCAGCTCGCCGACTAGCACAGATACGCAGTATTTT. It codes for CASSSPTSTDTQYF.